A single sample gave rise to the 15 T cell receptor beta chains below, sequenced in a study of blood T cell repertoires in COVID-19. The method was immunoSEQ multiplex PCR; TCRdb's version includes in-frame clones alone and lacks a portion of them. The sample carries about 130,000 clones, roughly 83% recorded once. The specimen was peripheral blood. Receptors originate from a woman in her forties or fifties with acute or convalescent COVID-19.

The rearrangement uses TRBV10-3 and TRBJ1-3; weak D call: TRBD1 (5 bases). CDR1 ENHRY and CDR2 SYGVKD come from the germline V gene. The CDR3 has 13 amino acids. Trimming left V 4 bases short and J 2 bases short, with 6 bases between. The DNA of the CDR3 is TGTGCCATCAGTGTAGGGGCTGGAAACACCATATATTTT. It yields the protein CAISVGAGNTIYF.

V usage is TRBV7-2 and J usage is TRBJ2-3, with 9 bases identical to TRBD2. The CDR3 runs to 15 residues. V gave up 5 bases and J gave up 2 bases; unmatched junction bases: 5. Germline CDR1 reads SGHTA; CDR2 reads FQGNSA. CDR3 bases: TGTGCCAGCAGCCGCTCTAGCGGGGACACAGATACGCAGTATTTT. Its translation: CASSRSSGDTDTQYF.

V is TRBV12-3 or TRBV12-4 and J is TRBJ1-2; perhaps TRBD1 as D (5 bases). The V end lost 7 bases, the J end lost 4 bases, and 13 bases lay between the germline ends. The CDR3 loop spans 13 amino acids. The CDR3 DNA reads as TGTGCCAGCACCAGAGACAGAGGCTATGGCTACACCTTC. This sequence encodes CASTRDRGYGYTF.

The CDR3 reads CASSFGLAGVDNEQFF. The CDR3 coding sequence is TGTGCCAGCAGCTTCGGACTAGCGGGGGTCGACAATGAGCAGTTCTTC. The chain combines TRBV7-9 with TRBJ2-1, with 13 bases matching TRBD2. CDR3 size: 16 residues. J lost 5 bases, V lost 3 bases, and 4 bases had no gene match. The germline V gene encodes CDR1 SEHNR and CDR2 FQNEAQ (reference sequence). Full variable domain (rest looked up from reference TRBV7-9 and TRBJ2-1): DTGVSQNPRHKITKRGQNVTFRCDPISEHNRLYWYRQTLGQGPEFLTYFQNEAQLEKSRLLSDRFSAERPKGSFSTLEIQRTEQGDSAMYLCASSFGLAGVDNEQFFGPGTRLTVL.

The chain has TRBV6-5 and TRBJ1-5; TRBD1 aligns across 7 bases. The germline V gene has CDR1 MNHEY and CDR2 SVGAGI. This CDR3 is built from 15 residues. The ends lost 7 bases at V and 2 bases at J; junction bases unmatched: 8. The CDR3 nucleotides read TGTGCCAGCAACAGAGGACAGGAGGGCAATCAGCCCCAGCATTTT. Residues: CASNRGQEGNQPQHF.

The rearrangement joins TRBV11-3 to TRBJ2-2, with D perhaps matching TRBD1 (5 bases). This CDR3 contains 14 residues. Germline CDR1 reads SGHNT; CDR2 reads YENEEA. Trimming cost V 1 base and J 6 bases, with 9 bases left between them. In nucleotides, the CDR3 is TGTGCCAGCAGCTTAGGGGGCTCATCCGGGGAGCTGTTTTTT. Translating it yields CASSLGGSSGELFF.

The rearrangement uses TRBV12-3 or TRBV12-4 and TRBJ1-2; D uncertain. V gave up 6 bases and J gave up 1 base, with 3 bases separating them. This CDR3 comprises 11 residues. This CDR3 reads CASSLNYGYTF. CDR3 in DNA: TGTGCCAGCAGCCTTAACTATGGCTACACCTTC.

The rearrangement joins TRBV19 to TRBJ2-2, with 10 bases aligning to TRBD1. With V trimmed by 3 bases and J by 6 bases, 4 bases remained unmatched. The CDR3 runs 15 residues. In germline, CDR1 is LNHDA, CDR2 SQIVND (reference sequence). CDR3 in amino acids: CASSIMGTGAGELFF. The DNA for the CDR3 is TGTGCCAGTAGTATTATGGGGACAGGGGCCGGGGAGCTGTTTTTT.

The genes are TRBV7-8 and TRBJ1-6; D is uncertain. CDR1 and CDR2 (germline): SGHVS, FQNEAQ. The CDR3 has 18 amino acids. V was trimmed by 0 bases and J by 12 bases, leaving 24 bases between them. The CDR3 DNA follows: TGTGCCAGCAGCTTAGCCCAAGTAGACACCGCATACGTTGTACCCCTCCACTTT. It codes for CASSLAQVDTAYVVPLHF.

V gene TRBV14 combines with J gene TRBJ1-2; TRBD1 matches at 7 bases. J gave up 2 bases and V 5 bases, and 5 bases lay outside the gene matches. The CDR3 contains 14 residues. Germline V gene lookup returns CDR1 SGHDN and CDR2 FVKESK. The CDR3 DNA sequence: TGTGCCAGCAGCTCCGGGACAGTAAACTATGGCTACACCTTC. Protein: CASSSGTVNYGYTF. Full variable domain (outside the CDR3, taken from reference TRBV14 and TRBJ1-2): EAGVTQFPSHSVIEKGQTVTLRCDPISGHDNLYWYRRVMGKEIKFLLHFVKESKQDESGMPNNRFLAERTGGTYSTLKVQPAELEDSGVYFCASSSGTVNYGYTFGSGTRLTVV.

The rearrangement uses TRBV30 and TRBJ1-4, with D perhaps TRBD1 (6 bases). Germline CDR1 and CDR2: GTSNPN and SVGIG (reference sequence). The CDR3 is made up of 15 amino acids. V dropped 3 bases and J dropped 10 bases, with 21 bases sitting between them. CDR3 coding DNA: TGTGCCTGGAGGCCCCCCGCAACAGGGTACGGAAAACTGTTTTTT. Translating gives CAWRPPATGYGKLFF.

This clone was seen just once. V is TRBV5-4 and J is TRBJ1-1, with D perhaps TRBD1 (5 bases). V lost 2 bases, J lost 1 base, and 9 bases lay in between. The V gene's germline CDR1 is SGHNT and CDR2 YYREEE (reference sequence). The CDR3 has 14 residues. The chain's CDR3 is CASSFTGQNTEAFF. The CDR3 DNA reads TGTGCCAGCAGCTTTACAGGTCAGAACACTGAAGCTTTCTTT.

The CDR3 sequence: CASSITSRGANQPQHF. The CDR3 region has the DNA TGTGCCAGTAGTATAACCTCCAGGGGAGCGAATCAGCCCCAGCATTTT. This chain connects TRBV19 to TRBJ1-5, with a possible D match to TRBD1 (6 bases). The germline V gene encodes CDR1 LNHDA and CDR2 SQIVND (reference sequence). V lost 2 bases and J lost 4, with 15 bases in between. This CDR3 is 16 amino acids long. Supplemented by reference TRBV19 and TRBJ1-5, the full variable domain reads DGGITQSPKYLFRKEGQNVTLSCEQNLNHDAMYWYRQDPGQGLRLIYYSQIVNDFQKGDIAEGYSVSREKKESFPLTVTSAQKNPTAFYLCASSITSRGANQPQHFGDGTRLSIL.

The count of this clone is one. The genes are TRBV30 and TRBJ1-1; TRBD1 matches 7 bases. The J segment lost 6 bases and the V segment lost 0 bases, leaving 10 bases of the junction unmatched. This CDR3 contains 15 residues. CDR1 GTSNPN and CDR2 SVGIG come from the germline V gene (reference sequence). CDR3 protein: CAWSVLQGSISEAFF. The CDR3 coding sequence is TGTGCCTGGAGTGTTCTACAGGGGAGTATTTCTGAAGCTTTCTTT. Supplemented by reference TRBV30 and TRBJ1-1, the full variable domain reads SQTIHQWPATLVQPVGSPLSLECTVEGTSNPNLYWYRQAAGRGLQLLFYSVGIGQISSEVPQNLSASRPQDRQFILSSKKLLLSDSGFYLCAWSVLQGSISEAFFGQGTRLTVV.

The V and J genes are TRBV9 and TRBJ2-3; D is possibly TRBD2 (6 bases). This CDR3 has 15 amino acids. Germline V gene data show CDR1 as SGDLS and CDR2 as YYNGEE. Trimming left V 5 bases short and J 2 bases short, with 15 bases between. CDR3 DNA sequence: TGTGCCAGCAGACGAGGCGGGGCGCTCACAGATACGCAGTATTTT. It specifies CASRRGGALTDTQYF.